This T cell receptor beta chain was identified during a study of PD-1 blockade in classical Hodgkin lymphoma. Germline assignment: CDR1 PRHDT and CDR2 FYEKMQ (reference sequence). The trim removed 5 bases at V and 4 bases at J, leaving 10 bases unmatched. The CDR3 spans 15 residues. Each patient experienced a relapse that followed autologous stem cell transplantation, and brentuximab vedotin exposure varied. Assay used: immunoSEQ multiplex PCR; TCRdb lists only in-frame clones, some missing. The sample has more than 90,000 clones; approximately 80% are singletons. The rearrangement uses TRBV13 and TRBJ2-7; 8 bases are a match to TRBD1. The sample in question was peripheral blood mononuclear cells (PBMCs), obtained before the second cycle of nivolumab. The receptor was derived from a human donor with classical Hodgkin lymphoma. This CDR3 is CASSAGQGEEYEQYF. The CDR3 bases are TGTGCCAGCAGCGCCGGACAGGGAGAGGAGTACGAGCAGTACTTC. The full variable domain, its missing parts supplied by reference TRBV13 and TRBJ2-7, is AAGVIQSPRHLIKEKRETATLKCYPIPRHDTVYWYQQGPGQDPQFLISFYEKMQSDKGSIPDRFSAQQFSDYHSELNMSSLELGDSALYFCASSAGQGEEYEQYFGPGTRLTVT.